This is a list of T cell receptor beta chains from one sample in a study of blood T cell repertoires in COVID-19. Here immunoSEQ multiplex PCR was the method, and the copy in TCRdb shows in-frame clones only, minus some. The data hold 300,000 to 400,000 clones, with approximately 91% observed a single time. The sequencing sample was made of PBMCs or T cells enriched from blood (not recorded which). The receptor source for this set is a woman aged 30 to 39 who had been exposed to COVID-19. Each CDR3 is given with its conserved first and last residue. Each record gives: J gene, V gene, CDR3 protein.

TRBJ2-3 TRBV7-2 CASSLAGAFTDTQYF
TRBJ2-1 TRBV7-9 CASSPRTGPAYNEQFF
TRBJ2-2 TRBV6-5 CASGPAGGTGELFF
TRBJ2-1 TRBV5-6 CASSLVGYEQFF
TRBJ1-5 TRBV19 CASCGTDRSIVYSNQPQHF
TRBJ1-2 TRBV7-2 CASSPGGMDGIWGYTF
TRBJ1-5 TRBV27 CASKVKGQGHQPQHF
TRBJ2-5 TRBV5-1 CASSLVGSGVQETQYF
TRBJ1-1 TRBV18 CASSPRDHGTEAFF
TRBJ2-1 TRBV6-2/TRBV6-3 CASSYIRGRNEQFF
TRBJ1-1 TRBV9 CASSVVPDTEAFF
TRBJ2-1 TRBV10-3 CATLPWFPGQVNNEQFF
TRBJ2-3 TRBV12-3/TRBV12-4 CASSQDNTQYF
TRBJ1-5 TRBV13 CASSLQGARPQHF
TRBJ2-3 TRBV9 CASSVSPRYGTDTQYF
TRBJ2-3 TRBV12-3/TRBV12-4 CASRDTMGGTQYF
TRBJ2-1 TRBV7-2 CASSPGVSSYNEQFF
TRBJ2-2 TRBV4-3 CASSQEWGVNTGELFF
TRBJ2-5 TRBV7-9 CASSAGLAGIPQETQYF
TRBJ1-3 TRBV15 CATSRPGQERNTIYF
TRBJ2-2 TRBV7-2 CASSLVSGRGTGELFF
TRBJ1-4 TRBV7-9 CASSPRPRGNEKLFF
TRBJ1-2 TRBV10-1 CASSDSLGGYTF